Following are 21 T cell receptor beta chains from one sample sequenced in a study of monozygotic twins with inflammatory bowel disease. TCRdb re-called the 5' RACE reads; every CDR3 protein appears as one record, without DNA. The sample's table shows fewer than 200,000 distinct CDR3 sequences. The sequencing sample was made of blood. The receptors were gathered from a human donor with ulcerative colitis or Crohn's disease, or a healthy co-twin of an affected twin (not recorded which).

The chain joins TRBV27 to TRBJ1-1. This CDR3 region has 15 residues. CDR1 and CDR2 from the germline V gene are MNHEY and SMNVEV (reference sequence). The CDR3 is CASILYRAGNTEAFF.

The V gene is TRBV27, the J gene TRBJ1-6. The CDR3 has 13 residues. Germline CDR1 MNHEY, CDR2 SMNVEV (reference sequence). The chain's CDR3 is CASQLTHNSPLHF.

This chain links TRBV7-2 with TRBJ1-2; TCRdb names TRBD1, which stays unverified in the absence of DNA. CDR3 size: 16 residues. CDR1 is SGHTA and CDR2 is FQGNSA in the germline V gene. The CDR3 sequence is CASSVGVLRQSYGYTF.

The chain couples TRBV7-8 to TRBJ2-1; the TRBD1 assignment by TCRdb is unverifiable without DNA. Germline CDR1 is SGHVS and CDR2 is FQNEAQ. The length of the CDR3 is 15 residues. This chain's CDR3 is CASNQWAGPEGEQFF.

The V and J genes are TRBV7-3 and TRBJ1-1; the TRBD1 assignment by TCRdb is unverifiable without DNA. The germline V gene has CDR1 SGHTA and CDR2 FQGTGA. The CDR3 is made up of 17 amino acids. CDR3 loop: CASSLRGPGQGDTEAFF.

The chain combines TRBV20-1 with TRBJ2-7; without DNA, the TCRdb call of TRBD1 cannot be checked. The CDR3 contains 13 residues. Germline loops: CDR1 DFQATT, CDR2 SNEGSKA (reference sequence). CDR3 residues: CSAPGQGAFEQYF.

The rearrangement uses TRBV12-3 or TRBV12-4 and TRBJ2-1; lacking DNA, the TRBD2 call made by TCRdb goes unchecked. CDR3 length: 11 amino acids. Here the CDR3 reads CASSLAGGPFF.

The V gene is TRBV16, the J gene TRBJ1-1; the D gene TCRdb calls, TRBD1, cannot be checked with no DNA. This CDR3 region has 14 residues. CDR1 is KGHSY and CDR2 is FQNENV in the germline V gene. The CDR3 loop reads CASSQSGAGTEAFF.

The chain joins TRBV4-1 to TRBJ2-5. The CDR3 loop spans 13 amino acids. Germline V gene lookup returns CDR1 MGHRA and CDR2 YSYEKL. The CDR3 here is CASRQGSEETQYF.

The chain recombines TRBV5-6 with TRBJ2-2. Germline-derived CDR1 and CDR2 are SGHDT and YYEEEE. This CDR3 contains 16 residues. The chain's CDR3 is CASSPYGSPNTGELFF. The whole variable domain, filled in from reference TRBV5-6 and TRBJ2-2, reads DAGVTQSPTHLIKTRGQQVTLRCSPKSGHDTVSWYQQALGQGPQFIFQYYEEEERQRGNFPDRFSGHQFPNYSSELNVNALLLGDSALYLCASSPYGSPNTGELFFGEGSRLTVL.

This chain uses TRBV10-3 with TRBJ2-7; TCRdb proposes TRBD2, but this gene call is untestable without DNA. Germline V gives CDR1 ENHRY, CDR2 SYGVKD. The CDR3 runs 15 residues. CDR3 amino acids: CAISEFQGGFGEQYF.

The rearrangement joins TRBV3-1 to TRBJ1-4; TCRdb's D gene call, TRBD1, goes unchecked for lack of DNA. CDR1 and CDR2 from the germline V gene are LGHDT and YNNKEL (reference sequence). This CDR3 spans 15 amino acids. The CDR3 is CASSLGLQGNEKLFF.

CDR3 residues: CASSRTTEGAYEQYF. The chain recombines TRBV5-1 with TRBJ2-7; TCRdb proposes TRBD1, but this gene call is untestable without DNA. The CDR3 length is 15 residues. Germline V lookup: CDR1 SGHRS, CDR2 YFSETQ.

The rearrangement joins TRBV7-9 to TRBJ1-2; the TCRdb call, TRBD1, lacks DNA for checking. Germline V CDR1 and CDR2: SEHNR, FQNEAQ (reference sequence). The CDR3 runs to 13 residues. The CDR3 loop reads CASSFGQDYGYTF.

V and J are TRBV27 and TRBJ2-1. The germline V gene encodes CDR1 MNHEY and CDR2 SMNVEV (reference sequence). This CDR3 is built from 12 residues. The CDR3: CASSSIYNEQFF.

The chain carries TRBV29-1 and TRBJ2-1; no DNA is available, so the TRBD2 call from TCRdb remains unchecked. From germline, CDR1 is SQVTM and CDR2 ANQGSEA. CDR3 length: 16 residues. CDR3 protein: CSVDGTSGGTYNEQFF.

The chain has TRBV11-2 and TRBJ2-7; the D call of TRBD2 rests on TCRdb alone, since no DNA is present to check it. There are 16 residues in the CDR3. CDR1 is SGHAT and CDR2 is FQNNGV in the germline V gene. CDR3 sequence reads: CASSVDWGAEAYEQYF.

J is TRBJ2-3 and V is TRBV13; the D gene TCRdb calls, TRBD2, cannot be checked with no DNA. Germline values: CDR1 PRHDT, CDR2 FYEKMQ (reference sequence). The CDR3 is 20 residues long. The CDR3 loop is CASSFSRTSGRAAEVDTQYF.

V and J are TRBV5-6 and TRBJ1-4. Germline CDR1 and CDR2: SGHDT and YYEEEE. This CDR3 is built from 14 residues. The CDR3 spells CASSRGRENEKLFF.

This chain links TRBV5-6 with TRBJ2-7; there is no DNA to check the TCRdb D call of TRBD1. This CDR3 has 16 residues. CDR1 is SGHDT, CDR2 YYEEEE, per germline. The CDR3 sequence is CASRRAGATKPGEQYF.

The CDR3 sequence is CASSLDSPETQYF. The chain uses TRBV5-1 and TRBJ2-5. Germline CDR1 is SGHRS and CDR2 is YFSETQ. This CDR3 is built from 13 residues.